This T cell receptor beta chain derives from a study of T cell responses to AZD1222 COVID-19 vaccine. The V end was cut by 1 base, the J end by 4 bases, with 8 bases between. The CDR3 covers 14 residues. Germline V gives CDR1 SGHRS, CDR2 YFSETQ. The repertoire was sequenced with immunoSEQ multiplex PCR; TCRdb's copy has only in-frame clones and lacks some. The data hold 100,000 to 130,000 clones, with approximately 88% observed a single time. This receptor was taken from an adult in good health. The sequencing used peripheral blood, collected on day 0 of AZD1222 vaccination. The chain links TRBV5-1 to TRBJ1-4; D not resolved. DNA for the CDR3: TGCGCCAGCAGCTTGTCCGGGGATAATGAAAAACTGTTTTTT. It specifies CASSLSGDNEKLFF. The complete variable domain, with remaining parts taken from reference TRBV5-1 and TRBJ1-4, reads KAGVTQTPRYLIKTRGQQVTLSCSPISGHRSVSWYQQTPGQGLQFLFEYFSETQRNKGNFPGRFSGRQFSNSRSEMNVSTLELGDSALYLCASSLSGDNEKLFFGSGTQLSVL.